This T cell receptor (beta chain) was sequenced in a study of cytomegalovirus exposure and HLA in healthy donors. Study results and limitations: In a later analysis, V- and J-gene trimming of beta chains associated with a DCLRE1C missense variant, replicated independently. Later, an analysis found that common viral pathogens appeared to be linked with several of the most significant clusters. The HLA-A and HLA-B alleles of most subjects were reportedly predicted accurately from TCR beta sequences.

The PCR made use of 60 Vbeta and 13 Jbeta primers. TCRdb keeps only in-frame clones here, not all; method: immunoSEQ multiplex PCR. The repertoire consists of tens of thousands of clones, with approximately 76% occurring once and the leading ten covering over 9%. On this clone: Its antigen remains unidentified.

The source material was PBMCs. The clonotype was recovered from a man under 40 in good health and CMV-seropositive.

The CDR3 spells CASWTSGGAGGELFF. The CDR3, as DNA: TGTGCCAGCTGGACTAGCGGGGGGGCCGGCGGGGAGCTGTTTTTT. The chain combines TRBV28 with TRBJ2-2, with 15 bases identical to TRBD2. V dropped 8 bases and J dropped 7; count of bases not matched to a gene: 5. Germline V gives CDR1 MDHEN, CDR2 SYDVKM. This CDR3 spans 15 amino acids.